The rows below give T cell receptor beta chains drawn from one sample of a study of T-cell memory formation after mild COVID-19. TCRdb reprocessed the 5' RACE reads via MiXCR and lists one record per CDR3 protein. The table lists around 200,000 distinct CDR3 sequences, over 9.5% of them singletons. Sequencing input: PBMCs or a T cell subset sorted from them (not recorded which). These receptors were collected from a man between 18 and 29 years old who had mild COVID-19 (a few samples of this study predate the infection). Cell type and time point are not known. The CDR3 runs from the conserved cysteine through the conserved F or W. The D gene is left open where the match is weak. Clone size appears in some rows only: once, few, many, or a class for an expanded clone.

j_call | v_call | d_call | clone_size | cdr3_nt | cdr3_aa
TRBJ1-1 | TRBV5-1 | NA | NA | TGCGCCAGCAGCTTGGACAGGGTGACCACTGAAGCTTTCTTT | CASSLDRVTTEAFF
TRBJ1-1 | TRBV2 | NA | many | TGTGCCAGCACCAAGACGGAGAACACTGAAGCTTTCTTT | CASTKTENTEAFF
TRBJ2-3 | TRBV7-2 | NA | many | TGTGCCAGCAGCTTAGGATGGGGGGATACGCAGTATTTT | CASSLGWGDTQYF
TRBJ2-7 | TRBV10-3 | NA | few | TGTGCCATCAGCAAACATCCAACCGAGTACGAGCAGTACTTC | CAISKHPTEYEQYF
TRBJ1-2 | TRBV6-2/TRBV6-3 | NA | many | TGTGCCAGCAGTTACTCATCTGGGATTACTTCGCTTACCTTC | CASSYSSGITSLTF
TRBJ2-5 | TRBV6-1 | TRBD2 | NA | TGTGCCAGCAGTCGGGACCCGGGGGGAGAGACCCAGTACTTC | CASSRDPGGETQYF
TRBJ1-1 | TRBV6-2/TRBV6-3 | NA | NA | TGTGCCAGCAGTTACTCCACAGTGCAGGAGGCTTTCTTT | CASSYSTVQEAFF
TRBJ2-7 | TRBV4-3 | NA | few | TGCGCCAGCAGCCCCTACCTGGGAGGGGGCTACGAGCAGTACTTC | CASSPYLGGGYEQYF
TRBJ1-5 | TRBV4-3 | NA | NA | TGCGCCAGCAGCCAAGATCTCACGCCCCAATGGGCCCAGCATTTT | CASSQDLTPQWAQHF
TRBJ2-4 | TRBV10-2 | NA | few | TGCGCCAGCAGTGAGTCGCTGGGGGGGGGGCCCCCGGCCAAAAACATTCAGTACTTC | CASSESLGGGPPAKNIQYF
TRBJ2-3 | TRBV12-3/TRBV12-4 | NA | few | TGTGCCAGCAGTTTGTGGGCCTCCCGAGGAGATACGCAGTATTTT | CASSLWASRGDTQYF
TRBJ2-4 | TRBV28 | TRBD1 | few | TGTGCCAGCAGGAAAATGGGACAGGCGAGTTTAGCCAAAAACATTCAGTACTTC | CASRKMGQASLAKNIQYF
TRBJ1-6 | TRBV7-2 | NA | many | TGTGCCAGCAGCAACAGGGTGTCTTCACCCCTCCACTTT | CASSNRVSSPLHF
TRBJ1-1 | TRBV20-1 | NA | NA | TGCAGTGCCCTTCGACAGGAACCGAAAAAAGCTTTCTTT | CSALRQEPKKAFF
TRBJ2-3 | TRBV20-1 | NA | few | TGCAGTGCTCCATATCGGGGGCCCACAGATACGCAGTATTTT | CSAPYRGPTDTQYF
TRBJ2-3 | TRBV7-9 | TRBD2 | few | TGTGCCAGCAGCTCCACCGGGGGGGGCGGCTCAGATACGCAGTATTTT | CASSSTGGGGSDTQYF
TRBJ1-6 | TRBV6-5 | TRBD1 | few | TGTGCCAGCAGTTACTCGGGACAGGGTATTTCACCCCTCCACTTT | CASSYSGQGISPLHF
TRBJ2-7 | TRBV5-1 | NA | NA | TGCGCCAGCAGCTTGGGGATAGCGGTTCAGGACTACGAGCAGTACTTC | CASSLGIAVQDYEQYF
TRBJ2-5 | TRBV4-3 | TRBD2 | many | TGCGCCAGCAGCCGTATAGCGGGGGACAAAGAGACCCAGTACTTC | CASSRIAGDKETQYF
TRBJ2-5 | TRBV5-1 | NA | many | TGCGCCAGCAGCTTAGGAAACCAAGAGACCCAGTACTTC | CASSLGNQETQYF
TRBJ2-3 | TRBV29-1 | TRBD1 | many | TGCAGCGTTGGGACGACAGGGTCGATTGGAGATACGCAGTATTTT | CSVGTTGSIGDTQYF
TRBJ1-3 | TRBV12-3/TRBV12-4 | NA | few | TGTGCCAGCAGTTGGAGGGTAGGCTCTGGAAACACCATATATTTT | CASSWRVGSGNTIYF
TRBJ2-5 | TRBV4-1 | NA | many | TGCGCCAGCAGCCAAGGCAATGGGGGAGGCGAGACCCAGTACTTC | CASSQGNGGGETQYF
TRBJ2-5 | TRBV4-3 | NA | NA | TGCGCCAGCAGCCAAGTGGCGGCGCAAGAGACCCAGTACTTC | CASSQVAAQETQYF
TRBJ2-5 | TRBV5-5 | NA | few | TGTGCCAGCAGATTGGGTCCTATGGAAGAGACCCAGTACTTC | CASRLGPMEETQYF